These 30 T cell receptor beta chains originate from one sample sequenced in a study of identical twins. TCRdb analysed the 5' RACE reads with MiXCR anew, one entry per CDR3 protein. Of 1.5 million to 2 million distinct CDR3 sequences in the sample, less than 40% were seen once. The sequencing sample was made of cord blood. These receptors were taken from a newborn girl in good health.

The sample holds one count of this clonotype. The chain carries TRBV20-1 and TRBJ2-4; 13 nucleotides line up with TRBD2. Trimming cost V 5 bases and J 13 bases; bases outside gene matches: 8. The CDR3 length is 13 residues. Germline CDR1 reads DFQATT; CDR2 reads SNEGSKA (reference sequence). The CDR3, as DNA: TGCAGTGCTCCAGGGACTAGCGGGAATGAGCAGTACTTC. As protein: CSAPGTSGNEQYF.

This clonotype was found a few times. The chain has TRBV5-1 and TRBJ2-1, with 12 bases matching TRBD2. Germline trimming cut 1 base from V and 3 bases from J; bases unmatched to any gene: 2. Germline V gene data show CDR1 as SGHRS and CDR2 as YFSETQ. The CDR3 runs to 16 residues. CDR3 in DNA: TGCGCCAGCAGCTTGCCTAGCGGGGGGGTCTACAATGAGCAGTTCTTC. Amino acids: CASSLPSGGVYNEQFF.

This clonotype was seen only a few times. The chain has TRBV20-1 and TRBJ1-2, with D possibly matching TRBD1 (6 bases). Germline V lookup: CDR1 DFQATT, CDR2 SNEGSKA (reference sequence). CDR3 length equals 15 residues. Between the trimmed V and J ends, which lost 0 bases and 4 bases, there was a span of 15 bases. This chain's CDR3 is CSARDWLRGAYGYTF. The CDR3 nucleotides are TGCAGTGCTAGAGATTGGTTGCGGGGGGCCTATGGCTACACCTTC.

There are a few counts of this clonotype. The chain couples TRBV21-1 to TRBJ2-1; the D call TRBD2 from the table was never checked on the DNA. TRBV21-1 is annotated as a pseudogene. This CDR3 contains 14 residues. The CDR3 bases are TGTGCCAGCACCGGGACTAGACAAGTCGCGCCTCAGTTCTTC. It translates to CASTGTRQVAPQFF.

This clonotype was picked up a small number of times. The chain recombines TRBV27 with TRBJ2-2, with D uncertain. The V end was cut by 7 bases, the J end by 4 bases, with 10 bases between. CDR1 and CDR2 (germline): MNHEY, SMNVEV (reference sequence). The CDR3 covers 13 residues. The CDR3 spells CASKKGFTGELFF. The CDR3 DNA is TGTGCCAGCAAGAAGGGATTCACCGGGGAGCTGTTTTTT.

Only a few counts were recorded for this clonotype. This rearrangement joins TRBV5-1 to TRBJ2-2; the match to TRBD2 covers 10 bases. The CDR3 loop spans 17 amino acids. From germline, CDR1 is SGHRS and CDR2 YFSETQ. With 0 bases clipped from V and 4 bases from J, the junction kept 6 bases outside the gene matches. The CDR3: CASSLELAGDLTGELFF. CDR3 coding DNA: TGCGCCAGCAGCTTGGAGCTAGCGGGGGACCTCACCGGGGAGCTGTTTTTT.

This clonotype was seen many times. The junction departs from the called germline gene at one end, perhaps through a read error. The V and J genes are TRBV4-2 and TRBJ1-5; 7 bases fit TRBD1. The CDR3 length is 13 residues. CDR1 is LGHNA and CDR2 is YNFKEQ in the germline V gene. CDR3 sequence: CASSQGVDQPQHF. CDR3 DNA sequence: TGCGCCAGCAGTCAGGGGGTGGATCAGCCCCAGCATTTT.

This clonotype was seen only a few times. The DNA of the CDR3 is TGTGCCAGCAGCCAATCTTACAGGGGGTACTATGGCTACACCTTC. Its translation is CASSQSYRGYYGYTF. The chain combines TRBV3-1 with TRBJ1-2, with 8 bases lining up with TRBD1. This CDR3 has 15 amino acids. Germline-derived CDR1 and CDR2 are LGHDT and YNNKEL (reference sequence). V trimming: 2 bases; J trimming: 3 bases; junction bases outside the gene matches: 5.

This clonotype has just a few counts. The chain uses TRBV7-6 and TRBJ1-1; D is unresolved. The CDR3 is 15 residues long. Germline loops: CDR1 SGHVS, CDR2 FNYEAQ. Deletions cut 5 bases from V and 9 bases from J, with 22 bases between. CDR3 in amino acids: CASSPLPLGRWKAFF. The CDR3 DNA reads TGTGCCAGCAGCCCACTTCCGTTGGGGAGGTGGAAAGCTTTCTTT.

The chain has TRBV29-1 and TRBJ1-1; 7 bases fit TRBD1. With 1 base clipped from V and 5 bases from J, the junction kept 7 bases outside the gene matches. Germline CDR1 and CDR2: SQVTM and ANQGSEA. The CDR3 is 14 amino acids. The CDR3 nucleotides read TGCAGCGTTGAAGTCCCAGGGGGAGGGACTGAAGCTTTCTTT. It codes for CSVEVPGGGTEAFF.

Details on this clonotype: Likely a read error: the CDR3 ends without its conserved phenylalanine or tryptophan. V is TRBV27 and J is TRBJ2-1; D is unclear. The CDR3 loop spans 13 amino acids. V was shortened by 4 bases and J by 7 bases, with 11 bases between the two germline ends. Germline-derived CDR1 and CDR2 are MNHEY and SMNVEV (reference sequence). DNA of the CDR3: TGTGCCAGCAGTTCCTGGGGATTAAATGAGCAGTTCTTA. Protein product: CASSSWGLNEQFL.

The chain employs TRBV3-1 and TRBJ2-7; 8 bases match TRBD2. The trim removed 2 bases at V and 4 bases at J, leaving 7 bases unmatched. Germline V gives CDR1 LGHDT, CDR2 YNNKEL (reference sequence). This CDR3 comprises 15 residues. This CDR3 reads CASSQYRAGVYEQYF. Written as DNA, the CDR3 is TGTGCCAGCAGCCAATACCGAGCGGGAGTATACGAGCAGTACTTC.

This chain connects TRBV29-1 to TRBJ1-3, with D uncertain. V was cut by 5 bases and J by 4 bases, with 6 bases left in between. Germline V CDR1 and CDR2: SQVTM, ANQGSEA. CDR3 length equals 11 residues. The CDR3 here is CSVQEGNTIYF. CDR3 DNA sequence: TGCAGCGTTCAGGAGGGAAACACCATATATTTT.

V usage is TRBV27 and J usage is TRBJ2-7; 7 bases match TRBD2. The CDR3 extends over 16 amino acids. Trimming removed 3 bases from V and 7 bases from J; junction bases left unmatched: 15. CDR1 is MNHEY, CDR2 SMNVEV, per germline (reference sequence). The CDR3 DNA sequence: TGTGCCAGCAGTTTGTGGTCTAGCGGAGGGTACAATGAGCAGTACTTC. Amino acid sequence: CASSLWSSGGYNEQYF.

As to this clonotype: This may stem from a read error, because a much larger clone lies one nucleotide away. The chain couples TRBV21-1 to TRBJ2-1; the tabulated D call, TRBD2, remains unverified against the DNA. TRBV21-1 is tagged as a pseudogene. The CDR3 extends over 16 amino acids. The CDR3: CASRDRGLAGVHEQFF. CDR3 in DNA: TGTGCCAGCAGGGACAGAGGACTAGCGGGAGTCCACGAGCAGTTCTTC.

The chain is built from TRBV5-1 and TRBJ2-1; 8 bases map to TRBD2. Per the germline V gene, CDR1 is SGHRS and CDR2 is YFSETQ. J was trimmed by 4 bases and V by 6 bases; bases with no gene match: 6. The CDR3 totals 14 residues. CDR3 sequence: CASTSSGSYNEQFF. CDR3 bases: TGCGCCAGCACCTCTAGCGGGTCGTACAATGAGCAGTTCTTC.

Only a few counts were recorded for this clonotype. V and J are TRBV12-3 or TRBV12-4 and TRBJ2-6; no definite D call. CDR3 length equals 18 residues. The V gene lost 3 bases and the J gene lost 0 bases, with 15 bases spanning the gap. DNA for the CDR3: TGTGCCAGCAGTTTTTCGGATACAGTTCACTCTGGGGCCAACGTCCTGACTTTC. This gives the protein CASSFSDTVHSGANVLTF.

This clonotype turned up a few times. The chain has TRBV28 and TRBJ2-1; 8 nucleotides line up with TRBD2. Germline V gene lookup returns CDR1 MDHEN and CDR2 SYDVKM. The CDR3 is made up of 15 amino acids. V trimming: 5 bases; J trimming: 6 bases; junction bases outside the gene matches: 9. CDR3 residues: CASSRPGLVANEQFF. The CDR3 DNA sequence: TGTGCCAGCAGTCGGCCGGGACTAGTGGCCAATGAGCAGTTCTTC. Full variable domain (missing parts from reference TRBV28 and TRBJ2-1): DVKVTQSSRYLVKRTGEKVFLECVQDMDHENMFWYRQDPGLGLRLIYFSYDVKMKEKGDIPEGYSVSREKKERFSLILESASTNQTSMYLCASSRPGLVANEQFFGPGTRLTVL.

In this sample, this clonotype turned up many times. This rearrangement joins TRBV10-3 to TRBJ2-1, with D perhaps matching TRBD1 (5 bases). V dropped 11 bases and J dropped 10 bases, with 18 bases sitting between them. CDR1 and CDR2 from the germline V gene are ENHRY and SYGVKD. The CDR3 runs to 12 residues. The CDR3 sequence is CAGGQFPAEQFF. The CDR3 region has the DNA TGTGCCGGCGGACAATTCCCGGCAGAGCAGTTCTTC.

This clonotype was recorded only once. This chain connects TRBV20-1 to TRBJ2-3, with 7 bases that match TRBD1. This CDR3 comprises 17 residues. In germline, CDR1 is DFQATT, CDR2 SNEGSKA (reference sequence). V lost 6 bases to trimming and J lost 0 bases; unmatched junction nucleotides: 15. CDR3 amino acids: CSALRQGPPTSTDTQYF. CDR3 coding DNA: TGCAGTGCCCTCAGACAGGGTCCTCCTACTAGCACAGATACGCAGTATTTT.

Only a few counts were recorded for this clonotype. This chain connects TRBV2 to TRBJ2-4; D perhaps matches TRBD2 (6 bases). The CDR3 extends over 14 amino acids. Deletions cut 6 bases from V and 3 bases from J, with 12 bases between. Germline CDR1 SNHLY, CDR2 FYNNEI. In nucleotides, the CDR3 is TGTGCCAGCAGGGCGGACGGGGGCAAAAACATTCAGTACTTC. It is translated as CASRADGGKNIQYF.

The chain links TRBV5-1 to TRBJ2-5; 8 bases are shared with TRBD2. CDR3 size: 16 residues. CDR1 and CDR2 from the germline V gene are SGHRS and YFSETQ. V shed 0 bases, J shed 11 bases, and the junction held 15 bases outside the gene matches. The CDR3 region is CASSLGLARGYNEQYF. CDR3 nucleotides: TGCGCCAGCAGCTTGGGACTAGCGAGGGGTTACAATGAGCAGTACTTC.

This clonotype was seen a few times. The J gene is TRBJ1-5, the V gene TRBV20-1; weak D call: TRBD1 (5 bases). This CDR3 has 13 residues. From germline, CDR1 is DFQATT and CDR2 SNEGSKA (reference sequence). The germline V and J ends were trimmed by 4 bases and 6 bases, with 13 bases remaining between them. CDR3 residues: CSANQGRGQPQHF. CDR3 coding DNA: TGCAGTGCTAACCAGGGAAGGGGTCAGCCCCAGCATTTT.

This clonotype was seen only a few times. CDR3 residues: CASSLGLSTRTDTQYF. CDR3 sequence (DNA): TGTGCCAGCAGCTTAGGCCTGTCTACCCGCACAGATACGCAGTATTTT. The V and J genes are TRBV13 and TRBJ2-3; D remains ambiguous. The CDR3 spans 16 residues. Trimming left V 0 bases short and J 1 base short, with 11 bases between. The germline V gene has CDR1 PRHDT and CDR2 FYEKMQ (reference sequence). The full variable domain, completed using reference TRBV13 and TRBJ2-3, is AAGVIQSPRHLIKEKRETATLKCYPIPRHDTVYWYQQGPGQDPQFLISFYEKMQSDKGSIPDRFSAQQFSDYHSELNMSSLELGDSALYFCASSLGLSTRTDTQYFGPGTRLTVL.

The chain links TRBV10-3 to TRBJ1-2, with TRBD1 identical over 8 bases. The V gene end was trimmed by 6 bases and the J gene end by 4 bases; junction bases not matched to a gene: 7. The CDR3 covers 14 residues. Per the germline V gene, CDR1 is ENHRY and CDR2 is SYGVKD. The CDR3 loop is CAISPGQESYGYTF. DNA for the CDR3: TGTGCCATCAGCCCGGGACAGGAGAGCTATGGCTACACCTTC.

The chain carries TRBV5-6 and TRBJ2-5; the match to TRBD1 covers 11 bases. Per germline, CDR1 SGHDT and CDR2 YYEEEE. V dropped 1 base and J dropped 6; count of bases not matched to a gene: 8. This CDR3 region has 16 residues. The CDR3 DNA follows: TGTGCCAGCAGCTTGCTGGACAGGGGGCCAGAAAAGACCCAGTACTTC. This translates into CASSLLDRGPEKTQYF.

This sequence joins TRBV28 and TRBJ2-2; D unresolved. CDR1 is MDHEN, CDR2 SYDVKM, per germline. This CDR3 spans 16 amino acids. V was cut by 6 bases and J by 12 bases, with 26 bases left in between. CDR3 region: CASRLGSPVARVKLFF. In DNA, the CDR3 is TGTGCCAGCAGGCTGGGCTCTCCTGTTGCACGGGTGAAGCTGTTTTTT.

This clonotype was seen a few times. The chain has TRBV4-1 and TRBJ2-3, with D possibly matching TRBD2 (6 bases). The CDR3 runs to 15 residues. V lost 0 bases to trimming and J lost 6 bases, with 13 bases between them. Germline V gene data show CDR1 as MGHRA and CDR2 as YSYEKL. The CDR3 reads CASSQDPGVGDTQYF. The CDR3 nucleotides are TGCGCCAGCAGCCAAGATCCGGGAGTGGGGGATACGCAGTATTTT.

This clonotype has a handful of counts. The chain has TRBV6-1 and TRBJ1-5, with a tentative D call TRBD1 (5 bases). The CDR3 runs to 14 residues. Trimming cost V 5 bases and J 2 bases, with 10 bases left between them. Germline CDR1 reads MNHNS; CDR2 reads SASEGT. The CDR3 spells CASSHGGGNQPQHF. The DNA for the CDR3 is TGTGCCAGCAGTCATGGGGGAGGCAATCAGCCCCAGCATTTT.

The table lists this clonotype with a few counts. CDR3 in DNA: TGTGCCAGCAGCCAAGCCCCAGCGGGAGCGGCAGATACGCAGTATTTT. It translates to CASSQAPAGAADTQYF. The V gene is TRBV4-2, the J gene TRBJ2-3; 8 bases fit TRBD2. The CDR3 length is 16 residues. The J segment lost 4 bases and the V segment lost 1 base, leaving 7 bases of the junction unmatched. Germline V CDR1 and CDR2: LGHNA, YNFKEQ.